This entry lists 5 T cell receptor beta chains sequenced from one sample in a study of blood T cell repertoires in COVID-19. TCRdb keeps only in-frame clones here, not all; method: immunoSEQ multiplex PCR. Here the sample spans about 120,000 clones, approximately 90% being singletons. The sequenced sample was peripheral blood. The origin of the receptors is a human donor with acute or convalescent COVID-19. The donor label of this sample is uncertain.

A single count supports this clone. The chain couples TRBV5-1 to TRBJ1-4; D is possibly TRBD1 (6 bases). From germline, CDR1 is SGHRS and CDR2 YFSETQ. V was pared by 5 bases and J by 5 bases, with 13 bases between. The CDR3 is 14 residues long. The CDR3 coding sequence is TGCGCCAGCAGGGCTACAGGGCTGAATGAAAAACTGTTTTTT. Translation: CASRATGLNEKLFF.

The chain couples TRBV27 to TRBJ2-7; TRBD1 agrees at 11 bases. The CDR3 has 16 amino acids. Germline CDR1 reads MNHEY; CDR2 reads SMNVEV (reference sequence). Trimming cost V 0 bases and J 1 base; bases outside gene matches: 2. DNA for the CDR3: TGTGCCAGCAGTTTATCAGGGACAGGGGGGTCCTACGAGCAGTACTTC. This sequence encodes CASSLSGTGGSYEQYF.

The V gene is TRBV2, the J gene TRBJ1-2; TRBD1 matches at 10 bases. Germline trimming cut 6 bases from V and 6 bases from J; bases unmatched to any gene: 1. Germline V gene sequence: CDR1 SNHLY, CDR2 FYNNEI. CDR3 length equals 12 residues. CDR3 bases: TGTGCCAGCAGCGGGACAGGGGATGGCTACACCTTC. Amino acid sequence: CASSGTGDGYTF.

The CDR3 DNA reads TGTGCCAGCAGCCGGGACTCCTCCTTGTATGGCTACACCTTC. The encoded protein is CASSRDSSLYGYTF. V is TRBV28 and J is TRBJ1-2; a weak D match, TRBD1 (5 bases). Germline CDR1 MDHEN, CDR2 SYDVKM. V lost 6 bases, J lost 5 bases, and 16 bases lay in between. This CDR3 is 14 amino acids long.

This clone appeared a single time. The V call is TRBV2, the J call TRBJ1-5; D not certain. CDR3 size: 13 residues. CDR1 is SNHLY, CDR2 FYNNEI, per germline. The germline V and J ends were trimmed by 6 bases and 1 base, with 7 bases remaining between them. CDR3: CASSQQSNQPQHF. CDR3 coding DNA: TGTGCCAGCAGCCAACAGAGCAATCAGCCCCAGCATTTT.